Included here is one T cell receptor beta chain sequence, with context. The sample comes from a study of cytomegalovirus exposure and HLA in healthy donors. The CDR3 contains 12 residues. Per the germline V gene, CDR1 is MNHEY and CDR2 is SVGAGI. Trimming took 6 bases from V and 0 from J, leaving 3 bases between them. The PCR was carried out with 60 Vbeta primers and 13 Jbeta primers. Measured with immunoSEQ multiplex PCR; TCRdb has only the in-frame clones, and not every one. The table includes about 93,000 clones, less than 80% detected once. This receptor was obtained from a boy younger than 18 in good health and CMV-seropositive. This chain links TRBV6-5 with TRBJ1-3; D remains ambiguous. The sequenced sample consisted of PBMCs. DNA for the CDR3: TGTGCCAGCAGCGGCTCTGGAAACACCATATATTTT. Translation: CASSGSGNTIYF.